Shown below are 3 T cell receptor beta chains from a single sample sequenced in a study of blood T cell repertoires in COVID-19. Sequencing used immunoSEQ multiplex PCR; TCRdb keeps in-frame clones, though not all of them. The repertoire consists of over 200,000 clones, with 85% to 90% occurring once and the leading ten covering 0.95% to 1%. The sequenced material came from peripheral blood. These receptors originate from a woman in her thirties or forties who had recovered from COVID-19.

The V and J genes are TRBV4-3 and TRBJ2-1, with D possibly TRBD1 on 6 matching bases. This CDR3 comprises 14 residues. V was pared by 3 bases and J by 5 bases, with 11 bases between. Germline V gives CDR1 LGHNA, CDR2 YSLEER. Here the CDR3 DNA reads TGCGCCAGCAGCCAGGGGGCCGCAAACAATGAGCAGTTCTTC. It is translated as CASSQGAANNEQFF.

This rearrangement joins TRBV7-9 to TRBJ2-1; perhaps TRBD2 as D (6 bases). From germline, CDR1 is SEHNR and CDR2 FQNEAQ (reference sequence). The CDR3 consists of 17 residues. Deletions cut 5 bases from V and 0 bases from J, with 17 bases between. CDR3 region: CASSPWTTRSSYNEQFF. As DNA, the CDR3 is TGTGCCAGCAGCCCTTGGACTACACGTAGCTCCTACAATGAGCAGTTCTTC.

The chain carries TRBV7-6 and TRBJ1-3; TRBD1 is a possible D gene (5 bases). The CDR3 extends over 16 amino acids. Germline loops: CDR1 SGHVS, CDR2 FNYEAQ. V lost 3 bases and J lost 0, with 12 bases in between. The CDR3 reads CASSLGGTFSGNTIYF. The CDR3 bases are TGTGCCAGCAGCTTGGGAGGGACCTTCTCTGGAAACACCATATATTTT.